One sample yielded the 32 T cell receptor beta chains listed below, sequenced in a study of identical twins (dated by TCRdb to the mid-2010s). Libraries came from 5' RACE. Sequencer: Illumina HiSeq 2000. The public reads were reprocessed in TCRdb via fastp at Q25 and MiXCR, keeping in-frame beta chains. Each entry is one CDR3 protein sequence, shown with its most common DNA and genes. This sample is represented by fewer than 250,000 distinct CDR3 sequences; about 16% of them were singletons. 35% to 50% of the sample comes from the top ten. These data also formed part of another study, on T cells expressing NK-cell markers.

The sequenced sample was CD8+ T cells sorted from blood. Every receptor here comes from a woman between 18 and 29 years old in good health.

The V call is TRBV10-3, the J call TRBJ1-4; TRBD1 is a possible D gene (5 bases). This CDR3 is 14 amino acids long. The germline CDR1 and CDR2 sequences are ENHRY and SYGVKD. V was shortened by 4 bases and J by 8 bases, with 14 bases between the two germline ends. CDR3 region: CAISGGREREKLFF. The CDR3 nucleotides are TGTGCCATCAGTGGGGGCAGGGAAAGAGAAAAACTGTTTTTT.

This clonotype was found a few times. The chain uses TRBV29-1 and TRBJ2-7; D may correspond to TRBD1 or TRBD2 (5 bases each). The CDR3 runs to 14 residues. Germline CDR1 and CDR2: SQVTM and ANQGSEA. Deletions cut 4 bases from V and 6 bases from J, with 19 bases between. The chain's CDR3 is CSVVSGASDCEQYF. The CDR3 DNA reads TGCAGCGTTGTCTCCGGGGCATCGGACTGCGAGCAGTACTTC.

This clonotype was recorded a few times. The chain has TRBV4-1 and TRBJ2-2; the match to TRBD2 covers 7 bases. V shed 4 bases and J 4 bases; nucleotides not matched to a gene: 6. Germline V gene sequence: CDR1 MGHRA, CDR2 YSYEKL. This CDR3 is built from 15 residues. CDR3 region: CASSLRGSGTGELFF. Written as DNA, the CDR3 is TGCGCCAGCAGCCTCCGCGGGAGCGGCACCGGGGAGCTGTTTTTT.

This clonotype has a handful of counts. This sequence joins TRBV7-8 and TRBJ2-1, with D unclear. Germline CDR1 and CDR2: SGHVS and FQNEAQ. The CDR3 loop spans 13 amino acids. The V end lost 5 bases, the J end lost 10 bases, and 15 bases lay between the germline ends. CDR3 protein: CASSHWSDLEQFF. Here the CDR3 DNA reads TGTGCCAGCAGCCATTGGTCCGACCTGGAGCAGTTCTTC.

V is TRBV12-3 or TRBV12-4 and J is TRBJ1-2; a weak D match, TRBD1 (6 bases). Between the trimmed V and J ends, which lost 1 base and 2 bases, there was a span of 11 bases. This CDR3 has 15 amino acids. CDR3 in DNA: TGTGCCAGCAGTTTAGGCAGGGGCGGGAACTATGGCTACACCTTC. The encoded protein is CASSLGRGGNYGYTF.

This clonotype showed up just a few times. The chain employs TRBV27 and TRBJ2-1, with 10 bases identical to TRBD2. Germline lookup yields CDR1 MNHEY and CDR2 SMNVEV (reference sequence). V lost 3 bases, J lost 7 bases, and 9 bases stayed unmatched. The CDR3 has 16 residues. Written as DNA, the CDR3 is TGTGCCAGCAGTTTCCTAGCGGGAGTCTCCGGGAATGAGCAGTTCTTC. It yields the protein CASSFLAGVSGNEQFF.

This clonotype was detected a few times. The chain couples TRBV4-1 to TRBJ2-3, with TRBD2 matching over 11 bases. Trimming removed 1 base from V and 4 bases from J; junction bases left unmatched: 7. Germline lookup yields CDR1 MGHRA and CDR2 YSYEKL. The CDR3 has 17 amino acids. In DNA form, the CDR3 reads TGCGCCAGCAGCCAAGGGGGGCTAGCGGGGGGCTCAGATACGCAGTATTTT. Protein product: CASSQGGLAGGSDTQYF.

The chain is built from TRBV20-1 and TRBJ2-5, with 7 positions matching TRBD2. The CDR3 runs to 14 residues. V gave up 4 bases and J gave up 2 bases; unmatched junction bases: 7. Germline assignment: CDR1 DFQATT and CDR2 SNEGSKA (reference sequence). The CDR3 nucleotides are TGCAGTGCTACACCGGGACTATATCAAGAGACCCAGTACTTC. Protein: CSATPGLYQETQYF.

The chain combines TRBV12-3 or TRBV12-4 with TRBJ2-3, with D tentatively TRBD1 or TRBD2 (5 bases each). CDR3 length equals 19 residues. Trimming left V 5 bases short and J 4 bases short, with 28 bases between. CDR3 bases: TGTGCCAGCAGTCGGTCGGGGACCGAAGAGGGTATTTTTGCAGATACGCAGTATTTT. It encodes CASSRSGTEEGIFADTQYF.

About this clonotype: The junction does not match germline at one end; this may be a read error. The rearrangement links TRBV6-5 to TRBJ2-1; 10 bases fit TRBD2. The CDR3 totals 15 residues. In germline, CDR1 is MNHEY, CDR2 SVGAGI. The CDR3 loop is CASSYSSGSRNEQFF. The CDR3 DNA reads TGTGCCAGCAGCTACTCTAGCGGGAGTAGGAATGAGCAGTTCTTC.

The sample holds a few counts of this clonotype. This sequence joins TRBV6-1 and TRBJ2-7; no clear D gene. The CDR3 covers 13 residues. V was cut by 7 bases and J by 3 bases, with 13 bases left in between. Germline CDR1 and CDR2: MNHNS and SASEGT. CDR3 in DNA: TGTGCCAGCATTGGAGACACTCACTACGAGCAGTACTTC. This encodes CASIGDTHYEQYF.

This clonotype came up many times. The chain employs TRBV7-9 and TRBJ1-1, with D unresolved. The CDR3 covers 15 residues. V lost 5 bases and J lost 1, with 14 bases in between. The germline gives CDR1 SEHNR, CDR2 FQNEAQ (reference sequence). The CDR3 nucleotides read TGTGCCAGCAGCCCCCCGGTGAACGGGAACACTGAAGCTTTCTTT. Amino acids: CASSPPVNGNTEAFF.

This clonotype was detected a few times. The V gene is TRBV9, the J gene TRBJ1-2; no firm D call. The CDR3 contains 14 residues. CDR1 is SGDLS, CDR2 YYNGEE, per germline. The germline V and J ends were trimmed by 2 bases and 5 bases, with 13 bases remaining between them. The CDR3 is CASSVPGEEYGYTF. CDR3 nucleotides: TGTGCCAGCAGCGTTCCCGGGGAGGAGTATGGCTACACCTTC.

J is TRBJ2-2 and V is TRBV10-2; D call uncertain. This CDR3 contains 15 residues. Per the germline V gene, CDR1 is WSHSY and CDR2 is SAAADI. Trimming took 2 bases from V and 1 from J, leaving 8 bases between them. The CDR3 region has the DNA TGCGCCAGCAGTGAGCAAGACTGGAACACCGGGGAGCTGTTTTTT. Translating it yields CASSEQDWNTGELFF.

The sample holds one count of this clonotype. The CDR3 DNA reads TGTGCCAGCAGCCCCCGGACTAGTGTCAATGAGCAGTTCTTC. Protein: CASSPRTSVNEQFF. The V call is TRBV7-9, the J call TRBJ2-1; 7 positions agree with TRBD2. The V gene end was trimmed by 5 bases and the J gene end by 6 bases; junction bases not matched to a gene: 7. The germline CDR1 and CDR2 sequences are SEHNR and FQNEAQ (reference sequence). The length of the CDR3 is 14 residues.

V and J are TRBV27 and TRBJ2-2, with D perhaps assigned TRBD1 or TRBD2 (6 bases each). The CDR3 loop spans 16 amino acids. V lost 6 bases and J lost 4, with 18 bases in between. Per germline, CDR1 MNHEY and CDR2 SMNVEV (reference sequence). The CDR3 region is CASSNLGGLGTGELFF. DNA of the CDR3: TGTGCCAGCAGCAACCTTGGGGGGCTCGGCACCGGGGAGCTGTTTTTT.

The genes are TRBV5-5 and TRBJ1-1, with a possible D match to TRBD1 (5 bases). Germline V CDR1 and CDR2: SGHKS, YYEKEE (reference sequence). The CDR3 consists of 13 residues. V dropped 4 bases and J dropped 1 base, with 8 bases sitting between them. The CDR3 nucleotides are TGTGCCAGCAGCCCGCAGGGGAACACTGAAGCTTTCTTT. Encoded protein: CASSPQGNTEAFF. The full variable domain, its missing parts supplied by reference TRBV5-5 and TRBJ1-1, is DAGVTQSPTHLIKTRGQQVTLRCSPISGHKSVSWYQQVLGQGPQFIFQYYEKEERGRGNFPDRFSARQFPNYSSELNVNALLLGDSALYLCASSPQGNTEAFFGQGTRLTVV.

The chain couples TRBV7-9 to TRBJ2-2; TRBD1 agrees at 9 bases. CDR3 length equals 16 residues. Germline V gene data show CDR1 as SEHNR and CDR2 as FQNEAQ (reference sequence). V gave up 2 bases and J gave up 2 bases; unmatched junction bases: 3. The CDR3 DNA reads as TGTGCCAGCAGCTTATTCACAGGGGGCAACACCGGGGAGCTGTTTTTT. The encoded protein is CASSLFTGGNTGELFF.

This clonotype was detected a few times. The chain combines TRBV6-5 with TRBJ2-3; possibly TRBD1 for D (5 bases). Germline CDR1 is MNHEY and CDR2 is SVGAGI. Trimming pared 2 bases from V and 4 bases from J, leaving 13 bases between. The CDR3 spans 15 residues. The CDR3, as DNA: TGTGCCAGCAGTTACGGGCAGGGTCTCCCAGATACGCAGTATTTT. This encodes CASSYGQGLPDTQYF.

This clonotype came up a few times. The V gene is TRBV29-1, the J gene TRBJ2-1; 10 positions agree with TRBD2. With V trimmed by 8 bases and J by 7 bases, 11 bases remained unmatched. This CDR3 is 14 amino acids long. Germline V gives CDR1 SQVTM, CDR2 ANQGSEA. Here the CDR3 DNA reads TGCAGCTGCGTCCAGCGGGAGGGGTTAAATGAGCAGTTCTTC. Amino acid sequence: CSCVQREGLNEQFF.

There are a few counts of this clonotype. The V gene is TRBV7-3, the J gene TRBJ2-3; possibly TRBD2 for D (6 bases). CDR1 is SGHTA, CDR2 FQGTGA, per germline. The CDR3 has 13 residues. With 8 bases removed from V and 2 bases from J, the gap between germline ends came to 11 bases. The CDR3, as DNA: TGTGCCAGCGGGGACTCCAACACAGATACGCAGTATTTT. Its translation is CASGDSNTDTQYF. The full variable domain, its missing parts supplied by reference TRBV7-3 and TRBJ2-3, is GAGVSQTPSNKVTEKGKYVELRCDPISGHTALYWYRQSLGQGPEFLIYFQGTGAADDSGLPNDRFFAVRPEGSVSTLKIQRTERGDSAVYLCASGDSNTDTQYFGPGTRLTVL.

The table lists this clonotype with a few counts. The J gene is TRBJ2-1, the V gene TRBV12-3 or TRBV12-4, with 10 bases fitting TRBD2. The junction had 3 bases not matched to a gene; V was cut back by 6 bases and J by 4 bases. This CDR3 region has 14 residues. Here the CDR3 DNA reads TGTGCCAGCAGCATAGCGGGGGGATACAATGAGCAGTTCTTC. Translation: CASSIAGGYNEQFF.

This clonotype was observed a few times. V gene TRBV20-1 combines with J gene TRBJ1-1, with D possibly matching TRBD1 (6 bases). The length of the CDR3 is 14 residues. With 3 bases removed from V and 4 bases from J, the gap between germline ends came to 15 bases. Per germline, CDR1 DFQATT and CDR2 SNEGSKA (reference sequence). The CDR3 bases are TGCAGTGCTAGTCCGTCTGGGGGCGTCACTGAAGCTTTCTTT. Translating gives CSASPSGGVTEAFF.

This clonotype was picked up a small number of times. The chain joins TRBV29-1 to TRBJ1-3; TRBD1 is a possible D gene (6 bases). This CDR3 has 13 amino acids. Germline CDR1 is SQVTM and CDR2 is ANQGSEA. V dropped 7 bases and J dropped 4 bases, with 14 bases sitting between them. CDR3 bases: TGCAGCGCCCTCACAGGGCACGGAAACACCATATATTTT. Its translation is CSALTGHGNTIYF.

V usage is TRBV6-2 or TRBV6-3 and J usage is TRBJ2-1; D is possibly TRBD2 (5 bases). V lost 7 bases and J lost 7, with 20 bases in between. The CDR3 has 15 amino acids. Germline V gives CDR1 MNHEY, CDR2 SVGEGT. CDR3 in amino acids: CASNLGLGDRNEQFF. In DNA form, the CDR3 reads TGTGCCAGCAATCTAGGACTGGGCGATCGTAATGAGCAGTTCTTC.

This clonotype has only a few counts. J is TRBJ1-6 and V is TRBV28; TRBD1 aligns across 7 bases. After removal of 3 bases from V and 11 bases from J, the junction contained 10 bases not matched to a gene. The germline CDR1 and CDR2 sequences are MDHEN and SYDVKM. The CDR3 contains 15 residues. The CDR3, as DNA: TGTGCCAGCAGTTTCCCAAACAGGGGAAGGCCACCCCTCCACTTT. Its protein product is CASSFPNRGRPPLHF.

This clonotype was counted only a few times. The chain recombines TRBV4-1 with TRBJ2-6, with D perhaps matching TRBD2 (6 bases). Germline V gives CDR1 MGHRA, CDR2 YSYEKL. The CDR3 is made up of 19 amino acids. V gave up 5 bases and J gave up 0 bases, with 20 bases separating them. This CDR3 reads CASSGSLWGVTSGANVLTF. The CDR3 DNA reads as TGCGCCAGCAGCGGCAGTTTGTGGGGGGTGACCTCTGGGGCCAACGTCCTGACTTTC.

The chain combines TRBV27 with TRBJ1-3; D is uncertain. The CDR3 is 13 amino acids. Germline lookup yields CDR1 MNHEY and CDR2 SMNVEV (reference sequence). Trimming removed 0 bases at V and 4 bases at J, with 4 bases between. The CDR3 here is CASSLSGGNTIYF. The CDR3 DNA sequence: TGTGCCAGCAGTTTATCAGGCGGAAACACCATATATTTT.

V and J are TRBV29-1 and TRBJ2-7, with 7 bases fitting TRBD1. V gave up 5 bases and J gave up 4 bases; unmatched junction bases: 5. The CDR3 has 12 amino acids. Germline V lookup: CDR1 SQVTM, CDR2 ANQGSEA. Here the CDR3 reads CSVWDSPYEQYF. The CDR3 coding sequence is TGCAGCGTTTGGGACAGTCCTTACGAGCAGTACTTC.

The chain employs TRBV21-1 and TRBJ2-1; the D segment call TRBD2 is taken from the table without a DNA check. TRBV21-1 is classified as a pseudogene. The CDR3 covers 15 residues. CDR3 bases: TGTGCCAGCAGCAAAGGACTAGCGGGAGTGGTTGAGCAGTTCTTC. It yields the protein CASSKGLAGVVEQFF.

This clonotype has more than one count but fewer than ten. The chain combines TRBV27 with TRBJ2-1; TRBD2 agrees at 9 bases. With 4 bases clipped from V and 16 bases from J, the junction kept 14 bases outside the gene matches. This CDR3 has 14 amino acids. Germline lookup yields CDR1 MNHEY and CDR2 SMNVEV (reference sequence). CDR3 region: CASSYGSEAGGRFF. The CDR3 DNA sequence: TGTGCCAGCAGTTATGGGTCCGAGGCGGGGGGGCGATTCTTC.

The gene calls are TRBV10-1 and TRBJ2-1, with 13 bases that match TRBD2. In germline, CDR1 is WNHNN, CDR2 SYGVQD (reference sequence). The CDR3 is 18 amino acids. V lost 3 bases to trimming and J lost 0 bases; unmatched junction nucleotides: 5. CDR3 sequence: CASSEGTSGMSSYNEQFF. The CDR3 bases are TGCGCCAGCAGTGAAGGGACTAGCGGGATGAGCTCCTACAATGAGCAGTTCTTC.